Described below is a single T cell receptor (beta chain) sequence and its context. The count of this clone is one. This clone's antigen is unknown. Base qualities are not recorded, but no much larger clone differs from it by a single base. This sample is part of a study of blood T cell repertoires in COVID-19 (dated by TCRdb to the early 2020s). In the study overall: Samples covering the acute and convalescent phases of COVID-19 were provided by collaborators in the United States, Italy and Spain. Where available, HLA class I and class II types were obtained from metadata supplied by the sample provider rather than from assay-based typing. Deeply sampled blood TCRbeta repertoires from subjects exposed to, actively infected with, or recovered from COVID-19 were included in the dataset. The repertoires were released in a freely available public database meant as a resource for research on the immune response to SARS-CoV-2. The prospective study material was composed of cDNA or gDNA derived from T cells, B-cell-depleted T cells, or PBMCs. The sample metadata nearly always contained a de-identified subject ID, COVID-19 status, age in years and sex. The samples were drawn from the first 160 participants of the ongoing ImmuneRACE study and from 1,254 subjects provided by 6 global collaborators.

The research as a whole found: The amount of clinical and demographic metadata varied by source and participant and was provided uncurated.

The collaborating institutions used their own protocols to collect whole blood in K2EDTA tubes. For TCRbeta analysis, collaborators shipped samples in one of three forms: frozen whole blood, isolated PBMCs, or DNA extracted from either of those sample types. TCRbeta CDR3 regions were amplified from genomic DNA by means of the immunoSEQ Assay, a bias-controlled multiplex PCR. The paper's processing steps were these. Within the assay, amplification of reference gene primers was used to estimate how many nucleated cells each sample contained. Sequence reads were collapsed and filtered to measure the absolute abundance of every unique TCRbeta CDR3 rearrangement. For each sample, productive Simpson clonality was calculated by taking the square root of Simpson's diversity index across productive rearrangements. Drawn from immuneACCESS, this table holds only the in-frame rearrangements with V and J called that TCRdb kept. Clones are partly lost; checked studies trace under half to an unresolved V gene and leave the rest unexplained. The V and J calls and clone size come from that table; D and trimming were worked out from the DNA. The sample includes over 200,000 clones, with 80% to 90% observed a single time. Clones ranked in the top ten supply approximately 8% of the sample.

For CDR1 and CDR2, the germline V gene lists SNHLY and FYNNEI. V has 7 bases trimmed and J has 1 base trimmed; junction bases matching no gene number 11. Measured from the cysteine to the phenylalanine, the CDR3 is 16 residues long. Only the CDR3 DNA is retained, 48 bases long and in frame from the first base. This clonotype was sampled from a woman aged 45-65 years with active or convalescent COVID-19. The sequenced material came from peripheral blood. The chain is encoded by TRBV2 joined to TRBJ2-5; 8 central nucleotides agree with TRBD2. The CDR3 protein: CASKSGSGVLQETQYF. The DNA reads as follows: TGTGCCAGCAAATCAGGTAGCGGGGTCCTCCAAGAGACCCAGTACTTC.